A single sample is the source of the 10 T cell receptor beta chains below, sequenced in a study of neurological immune-mediated disorders. TCRdb re-analysed the 5' RACE reads in MiXCR, keeping a single row per CDR3 protein. The repertoire holds about 40,000 distinct CDR3 sequences, with 2.5% as singletons. Sample: PBMCs. The receptors shown here come from a man aged 45 to 65 with multiple sclerosis.

This clonotype appeared many times. The junction shows a germline mismatch at one end, possibly a read error. The chain carries TRBV20-1 and TRBJ2-2, with a tentative D call TRBD1 (7 bases). The length of the CDR3 is 15 residues. CDR1 is DFQATT and CDR2 is SNEGSKA in the germline V gene (reference sequence). The CDR3 protein is CSAPQGGRNTGKLFF. The DNA of the CDR3 is TGCAGTGCTCCCCAGGGGGGCAGAAATACCGGGAAGCTGTTTTTT.

This clonotype has at least ten counts. The chain is built from TRBV5-1 and TRBJ2-5; a possible D gene is TRBD2 (6 bases). The CDR3 covers 14 residues. With 3 bases removed from V and 5 bases from J, the gap between germline ends came to 14 bases. From germline, CDR1 is SGHRS and CDR2 YFSETQ. Here the CDR3 reads CASSSGDFVETQYF. As DNA, the CDR3 is TGCGCCAGCAGCTCTGGGGACTTTGTTGAGACCCAGTACTTC.

This clonotype was found many times. This chain uses TRBV20-1 with TRBJ1-3; no definite D call. This CDR3 contains 14 residues. Trimming stripped 3 bases from V and 2 bases from J, with 11 bases between. Germline V gives CDR1 DFQATT, CDR2 SNEGSKA (reference sequence). The chain's CDR3 is CSASRPGTGNTIYF. The CDR3 region has the DNA TGCAGTGCTAGTAGACCGGGGACTGGAAACACCATATATTTT.

This clonotype was counted ten times or more. V gene TRBV5-6 combines with J gene TRBJ1-6; possibly TRBD1 for D (5 bases). The V and J ends lost 4 bases and 7 bases respectively, with 12 bases between them. Germline values: CDR1 SGHDT, CDR2 YYEEEE. This CDR3 has 14 amino acids. CDR3 sequence (DNA): TGTGCCAGCAGCCGGGGACGGAAAAATTCACCCCTCCACTTT. This codes for CASSRGRKNSPLHF.

This clonotype came up many times. One end of the junction fails to match germline, which may point to a read error. J is TRBJ1-6 and V is TRBV11-2; D gene uncertain. The CDR3 is 14 amino acids. CDR1 SGHAT and CDR2 FQNNGV come from the germline V gene. The CDR3 region has the DNA TGTGCCAGCAGCTTAGGGGATGTTTTCAGAGCCCTCAACTTT. Residues: CASSLGDVFRALNF.

This clonotype was found many times. The chain is built from TRBV9 and TRBJ1-6; tentatively, D is TRBD1 (5 bases). Trimming stripped 4 bases from V and 5 bases from J, with 13 bases between. Germline-derived CDR1 and CDR2 are SGDLS and YYNGEE. This CDR3 comprises 15 residues. In DNA form, the CDR3 reads TGTGCCAGCAGCCCGCAGGGTGTCGATAATTCACCCCTCCACTTT. Translated, it gives CASSPQGVDNSPLHF.

This clonotype has ten or more counts. The chain joins TRBV28 to TRBJ2-7; no clear D gene. Germline V gene data show CDR1 as MDHEN and CDR2 as SYDVKM. Trimming shortened V by 2 bases and J by 3 bases, and 8 bases separated the two germline ends. The CDR3 loop spans 13 amino acids. The CDR3 region has the DNA TGTGCCAGCAGTTTAAGGGCCTACTACGAGCAGTACTTC. Translated: CASSLRAYYEQYF.

The sample holds many counts of this clonotype. This chain links TRBV4-1 with TRBJ2-1, with a possible D match to TRBD1 (5 bases). Trimming took 5 bases from V and 8 from J, leaving 7 bases between them. This CDR3 spans 11 amino acids. CDR1 is MGHRA and CDR2 is YSYEKL in the germline V gene. The CDR3 nucleotides are TGCGCCAGCAGCTGGGGCGATGAGCAGTTCTTC. Its protein is CASSWGDEQFF.

This clonotype was recorded at least ten times. The DNA for the CDR3 is TGCAGTGCTAGTCCAGGGGGAAATCAGCCCCAGCATTTT. It codes for CSASPGGNQPQHF. This chain uses TRBV20-1 with TRBJ1-5; 7 bases match TRBD1. The CDR3 sequence is 13 residues long. V lost 3 bases, J lost 4 bases, and 3 bases stayed unmatched. The germline V gene has CDR1 DFQATT and CDR2 SNEGSKA (reference sequence).

This clonotype has only a few counts. V gene TRBV12-3 or TRBV12-4 combines with J gene TRBJ2-3; 8 nucleotides line up with TRBD1. Germline trimming cut 7 bases from V and 0 bases from J; bases unmatched to any gene: 6. The CDR3 contains 15 residues. The CDR3 DNA sequence: TGTGCCAGCAATGGGGACAGGATTAGCACAGATACGCAGTATTTT. This gives the protein CASNGDRISTDTQYF.